The 20 T cell receptor beta chains presented below share a single source sample, sequenced in a study of shared clonotypes between healthy human individuals. Repertoires were generated with immunoSEQ multiplex PCR, while TCRdb's copy carries only in-frame clones and drops some. The sample has millions of clones, more than 80% seen once. What was sequenced was naive CD4+ T cells sorted from blood. Specified subset: CD45RA+ positively selected. The origin of the receptors is a man aged 18 to 29 in good health.

The chain links TRBV15 to TRBJ2-7, with D perhaps TRBD1 (6 bases). Trimming shortened V by 6 bases and J by 1 base, and 13 bases separated the two germline ends. The V gene's germline CDR1 is LNHNV and CDR2 YYDKDF (reference sequence). The CDR3 runs to 14 residues. CDR3 residues: CATRSGTLSYEQYF. As DNA, the CDR3 is TGTGCCACCAGATCCGGGACACTATCCTACGAGCAGTACTTC. The whole variable domain, filled in from reference TRBV15 and TRBJ2-7, reads DAMVIQNPRYQVTQFGKPVTLSCSQTLNHNVMYWYQQKSSQAPKLLFHYYDKDFNNEADTPDNFQSRRPNTSFCFLDIRSPGLGDTAMYLCATRSGTLSYEQYFGPGTRLTVT.

A remark on this clone: Other DNA sequences in this sample translate to the same CDR3. The chain carries TRBV7-9 and TRBJ2-3, with 10 bases that match TRBD1. V gave up 5 bases and J gave up 3 bases; unmatched junction bases: 2. CDR3 length: 14 amino acids. From germline, CDR1 is SEHNR and CDR2 FQNEAQ (reference sequence). CDR3 DNA sequence: TGTGCCAGCAGCCGGGACAGGGGTACAGATACGCAGTATTTT. Amino acids: CASSRDRGTDTQYF.

The V call is TRBV27, the J call TRBJ2-7; 8 bases fit TRBD2. V trimming: 5 bases; J trimming: 1 base; junction bases outside the gene matches: 7. Germline assignment: CDR1 MNHEY and CDR2 SMNVEV (reference sequence). This CDR3 is built from 15 residues. CDR3 bases: TGTGCCAGCAGTCCAAGGACTAGCAATTCCTACGAGCAGTACTTC. Translation gives CASSPRTSNSYEQYF.

J is TRBJ2-7 and V is TRBV27, with 8 bases lining up with TRBD2. The J segment lost 3 bases and the V segment lost 5 bases, leaving 12 bases of the junction unmatched. This CDR3 is 16 amino acids long. Germline V gene data show CDR1 as MNHEY and CDR2 as SMNVEV (reference sequence). In DNA form, the CDR3 reads TGTGCCAGCAGTCCGGAAAGCGGGAGCAGGTACTACGAGCAGTACTTC. Translated, it gives CASSPESGSRYYEQYF.

This clone was picked up a small number of times. This chain uses TRBV9 with TRBJ1-2, with a possible D match to TRBD1 (5 bases). Trimming took 3 bases from V and 2 from J, leaving 11 bases between them. This CDR3 has 14 amino acids. The germline gives CDR1 SGDLS, CDR2 YYNGEE. The CDR3 DNA reads as TGTGCCAGCAGCGAGGGGATGTCCAACTATGGCTACACCTTC. Protein product: CASSEGMSNYGYTF.

The chain employs TRBV7-9 and TRBJ1-4, with 7 bases aligning to TRBD1. The CDR3 loop spans 15 amino acids. Germline V gene data show CDR1 as SEHNR and CDR2 as FQNEAQ (reference sequence). J lost 2 bases, V lost 6 bases, and 6 bases had no gene match. The CDR3 reads CASRSGGYTNEKLFF. The CDR3 nucleotides read TGTGCCAGCAGATCAGGGGGTTACACTAATGAAAAACTGTTTTTT.

The V call is TRBV6-5, the J call TRBJ1-3; 10 nucleotides align to TRBD1. The germline gives CDR1 MNHEY, CDR2 SVGAGI. The CDR3 is 16 residues long. V was clipped by 0 bases and J by 4 bases; unmatched bases: 3. The CDR3 nucleotides are TGTGCCAGCAGTTACTCGGGACAGGGGAGGGGAAACACCATATATTTT. Its protein is CASSYSGQGRGNTIYF.

The genes are TRBV2 and TRBJ1-2; D is unresolved. Germline values: CDR1 SNHLY, CDR2 FYNNEI. The CDR3 is made up of 13 amino acids. Trimming stripped 3 bases from V and 4 bases from J, with 9 bases between. This CDR3 reads CASSDWPRYGYTF. In DNA form, the CDR3 reads TGTGCCAGCAGTGATTGGCCGCGCTATGGCTACACCTTC.

The V gene is TRBV5-1, the J gene TRBJ1-1; a possible D gene is TRBD1 (5 bases). CDR3 length: 16 residues. Trimming took 4 bases from V and 1 from J, leaving 17 bases between them. Germline V gene data show CDR1 as SGHRS and CDR2 as YFSETQ. CDR3 coding DNA: TGCGCCAGCAGCGGGGAGGTGGTTGGGGCGAACACTGAAGCTTTCTTT. Translated, it gives CASSGEVVGANTEAFF.

The chain combines TRBV2 with TRBJ2-1; no reliable D call. Trimming removed 4 bases from V and 12 bases from J, with 10 bases in between. The germline gives CDR1 SNHLY, CDR2 FYNNEI. The CDR3 length is 11 residues. For the CDR3, the DNA is TGTGCCAGCAGTGTAGGCCAGTCGCAGTTCTTC. It codes for CASSVGQSQFF. Using reference TRBV2 and TRBJ2-1 for the parts outside the CDR3, the full variable domain is EPEVTQTPSHQVTQMGQEVILRCVPISNHLYFYWYRQILGQKVEFLVSFYNNEISEKSEIFDDQFSVERPDGSNFTLKIRSTKLEDSAMYFCASSVGQSQFFGPGTRLTVL.

The chain employs TRBV15 and TRBJ2-3; no definite D call. Per germline, CDR1 LNHNV and CDR2 YYDKDF (reference sequence). V lost 0 bases and J lost 2, with 6 bases in between. This CDR3 spans 14 amino acids. The CDR3 region has the DNA TGTGCCACCAGCAGAGATACAGCCACAGATACGCAGTATTTT. It is translated as CATSRDTATDTQYF.

The CDR3: CASSRRQLQETQYF. The DNA of the CDR3 is TGTGCCAGCAGTCGGCGACAGTTACAAGAGACCCAGTACTTC. The chain links TRBV25-1 to TRBJ2-5; TRBD1 is a possible D gene (5 bases). The V gene lost 5 bases and the J gene lost 2 bases, with 12 bases spanning the gap. In germline, CDR1 is MGHDK, CDR2 SYGVNS. This CDR3 region has 14 residues.

The rearrangement links TRBV9 to TRBJ1-3; D remains ambiguous. The CDR3 has 15 residues. Trimming left V 4 bases short and J 0 bases short, with 11 bases between. The germline V gene has CDR1 SGDLS and CDR2 YYNGEE. The CDR3: CASSNTWGSGNTIYF. DNA of the CDR3: TGTGCCAGCAGCAACACCTGGGGCTCTGGAAACACCATATATTTT.

This rearrangement joins TRBV5-1 to TRBJ2-7, with a weak D call TRBD1 (5 bases). The V end was cut by 0 bases, the J end by 4 bases, with 17 bases between. The CDR3 is 16 amino acids. Germline V CDR1 and CDR2: SGHRS, YFSETQ. In DNA, the CDR3 is TGCGCCAGCAGCTTGGGTCACGGCAGGGCTCAGTACGAGCAGTACTTC. It specifies CASSLGHGRAQYEQYF.

This chain's CDR3 is CASSQEKATRAFF. As DNA, the CDR3 is TGCGCCAGCAGCCAAGAGAAAGCGACACGAGCTTTCTTT. The J gene is TRBJ1-1, the V gene TRBV4-3; D remains unclear. CDR3 length: 13 amino acids. Trimming stripped 0 bases from V and 10 bases from J, with 12 bases between. Germline V gene data show CDR1 as LGHNA and CDR2 as YSLEER.

This chain connects TRBV7-6 to TRBJ2-1; D might be TRBD1 or TRBD2, each matching 5 bases. This CDR3 is built from 15 residues. CDR1 is SGHVS and CDR2 is FNYEAQ in the germline V gene. The ends were cut back, 0 bases at V and 6 bases at J, with 12 bases in the middle. CDR3 nucleotides: TGTGCCAGCAGCTTAGCCCCTGAGGGGCTCAATGAGCAGTTCTTC. Amino acid sequence: CASSLAPEGLNEQFF.

The CDR3 region has the DNA TGTGCCAGCACCGGACTAGCGCGGTGGGGCTACGAGCAGTACTTC. Residues: CASTGLARWGYEQYF. The chain is built from TRBV6-5 and TRBJ2-7; TRBD2 matches at 9 bases. Trimming removed 7 bases from V and 3 bases from J; junction bases left unmatched: 10. This CDR3 is 15 amino acids long. Germline V gene lookup returns CDR1 MNHEY and CDR2 SVGAGI.

The genes are TRBV28 and TRBJ1-2, with D possibly being TRBD1 (5 bases). V lost 3 bases, J lost 6 bases, and 8 bases lay in between. Germline V CDR1 and CDR2: MDHEN, SYDVKM. The CDR3 totals 12 residues. The CDR3 spells CASSLGGHGYTF. For the CDR3, the DNA is TGTGCCAGCAGTTTGGGGGGACATGGCTACACCTTC.

The chain recombines TRBV9 with TRBJ2-1, with D unclear. This CDR3 spans 14 amino acids. Between the trimmed V and J ends, which lost 3 bases and 1 base, there was a span of 8 bases. Germline CDR1 SGDLS, CDR2 YYNGEE. CDR3 sequence: CASSESLSYNEQFF. CDR3 nucleotides: TGTGCCAGCAGCGAGAGCCTTTCCTACAATGAGCAGTTCTTC.

This clone is a singleton in its sample. The rearrangement joins TRBV2 to TRBJ1-1, with a weak D call TRBD1 (6 bases). V lost 6 bases and J 1 base, leaving 12 bases between the germline ends. The CDR3 is 14 amino acids. The germline V gene has CDR1 SNHLY and CDR2 FYNNEI. Here the CDR3 reads CASSRGRENTEAFF. The CDR3 DNA follows: TGTGCCAGCAGCCGGGGGCGAGAGAACACTGAAGCTTTCTTT. The variable domain in full, completed from reference TRBV2 and TRBJ1-1, reads EPEVTQTPSHQVTQMGQEVILRCVPISNHLYFYWYRQILGQKVEFLVSFYNNEISEKSEIFDDQFSVERPDGSNFTLKIRSTKLEDSAMYFCASSRGRENTEAFFGQGTRLTVV.